This TCR beta chain comes out of a study of blood T cells in healthy people across ages. Findings and limits, study-wide: Diversity of TCR beta per million T cells declined in a roughly linear way with age.

The donors, all healthy, were Caucasians living in Russia, aged 6 to 90. Every sample yielded at least 6.5 million isolated PBMCs. From germline, CDR1 is SGDLS and CDR2 YYNGEE. This CDR3 is 15 amino acids long. Trimming pared 4 bases from V and 3 bases from J, leaving 14 bases between. As concerns this clonotype: Its specificity is unknown.

A J-beta primer mix and a sample-barcoded 5' primer were used in a second PCR of about 7 to 11 cycles. Each cDNA was tagged by a template-switch adaptor containing 12 random nucleotides. TCRdb analysed the 5' RACE reads with MiXCR anew, one entry per CDR3 protein. The repertoire includes roughly 930,000 distinct CDR3 sequences, about 44% of them detected once, and roughly 13% sits in the top ten. The sample consisted of blood. V usage is TRBV9 and J usage is TRBJ1-3; tentatively, D is TRBD1 (6 bases). The clonotype comes from a man under 40 in good health. CDR3 sequence reads: CASSLDRFDGNTIYF. The CDR3 DNA is TGTGCCAGCAGCCTCGACAGGTTCGATGGAAACACCATATATTTT.